Sequencing of this TCR beta chain was carried out in a study of blood T cells in healthy people across ages (dated by TCRdb to between 2014 and 2017). A note on the overall study: In model experiments, template switching captured about one uniquely barcoded TCR beta cDNA molecule for every two T cells. Using deep sequencing normalized with unique cDNA molecular identifiers, the study measured how TCR beta repertoire diversity changes with age. Four age groups were formed from the donors: young (average around 15 years), middle-aged (around 41), aged (around 62) and long-lived (around 82). To avoid experimental bias, donors of different ages were spread randomly across the sequencing lanes. Using the same blood draw, the study looked at two additional independent replicas of 1 million unique cDNA reads for two donors, one aged 18 to 30 and the other aged 80 or older. Points the paper makes about the study in general: There was a strong correlation between observed TCR beta diversity and the percentage of naive T cells measured by flow cytometry. As age increased, observed TCR beta diversity per million T cells dropped in a roughly linear way, and a significant reduction was already evident by age around 41. Compared with the aged group, the long-lived group had more naive CD4+ T cells, fewer expanded clones and increased TCR diversity, a pattern suggesting age selection. Bulk unsorted PBMC profiling prevented conclusive comparison of naive and antigen-experienced compartments. Estimates of total diversity from one million sequenced T cells were regarded as lower bounds and underestimates. Donor CMV infection status was unknown, potentially confounding age-related changes in expanded clonotypes.

There are a few counts of this clonotype. Which antigen it targets is not known. A much larger clone lies a single base off, so this may be a read error. The donors were roughly 39 Caucasian individuals from Russia, aged 6 to 90 years, who were systemically healthy. Approximately 9.3 milliliters of peripheral blood were drawn from each donor into EDTA-treated Vacutainer tubes. Ficoll-Paque density-gradient centrifugation was used to isolate PBMCs, with at least 7 million per sample. Total RNA, at least 6 micrograms per sample, was extracted from PBMCs with Trizol reagent. The percentages of naive CD45RAhigh/CD27high T cells were determined by flow cytometry on a PBMC aliquot from every donor. Library method: 5' RACE. Sequencing instrument: Illumina HiSeq 2500. A second PCR of about 6 to 12 cycles was run with a J-beta primer mix and a sample-barcoded 5' primer. A unique molecular identifier was introduced onto each TCR beta cDNA molecule by a template-switch 5' adaptor carrying 12 random nucleotides. Each sample yielded at least 2.5 million CDR3-containing paired-end reads. First-strand cDNA was synthesized from all RNA with the Mint cDNA synthesis kit, primed by a TRBC-specific oligonucleotide. After uracil-DNA glycosylase treatment, a first 18-cycle PCR used universal primers M1SS and BC2_uni_R on all cDNA. The source study handled its data this way. For normalization, 1 million high-quality reads were randomly selected from each sample, with every read carrying a distinct molecular identifier. Instead of being binned into consensus sequences, reads with shared molecular identifiers were discarded. CDR3 identification, clonotype clustering and error correction used MiTCR with a Q25 quality threshold and the strictest error-elimination algorithm. Lower-bound total TCR beta diversity was estimated with a nonparametric unseen species model using Euler transformation. The raw public reads went through TCRdb reprocessing: fastp at Q25, MiXCR clone calling, in-frame beta chains kept. For every CDR3 protein sequence, its rows merge into one entry that carries the most common genes and DNA. The V and J calls and clone size are TCRdb's, not the authors'. This sample gives roughly 700,000 distinct CDR3 sequences in total; over 45% of them show up just once. The ten largest clones capture about a third of the sample.

Taken from cysteine to phenylalanine, the CDR3 has 14 residues. Only the CDR3 DNA stays, 42 bases, in frame from base 1. Trimming takes 6 bases off V and 0 bases off J; junction bases not matched to a gene: 0. The CDR1 and CDR2 encoded by the germline V gene (reference sequence) are LGHDT and YNNKEL. In this chain, TRBV3-1 is recombined with TRBJ2-3; 10 junctional bases match TRBD2. This TCR came from a woman aged 55-70 years in good health. The source material was blood. This receptor carries the CDR3 CASRTSGSTDTQYF. The DNA sequence follows: TGTGCCAGCAGGACTAGCGGGAGCACAGATACGCAGTATTTT.